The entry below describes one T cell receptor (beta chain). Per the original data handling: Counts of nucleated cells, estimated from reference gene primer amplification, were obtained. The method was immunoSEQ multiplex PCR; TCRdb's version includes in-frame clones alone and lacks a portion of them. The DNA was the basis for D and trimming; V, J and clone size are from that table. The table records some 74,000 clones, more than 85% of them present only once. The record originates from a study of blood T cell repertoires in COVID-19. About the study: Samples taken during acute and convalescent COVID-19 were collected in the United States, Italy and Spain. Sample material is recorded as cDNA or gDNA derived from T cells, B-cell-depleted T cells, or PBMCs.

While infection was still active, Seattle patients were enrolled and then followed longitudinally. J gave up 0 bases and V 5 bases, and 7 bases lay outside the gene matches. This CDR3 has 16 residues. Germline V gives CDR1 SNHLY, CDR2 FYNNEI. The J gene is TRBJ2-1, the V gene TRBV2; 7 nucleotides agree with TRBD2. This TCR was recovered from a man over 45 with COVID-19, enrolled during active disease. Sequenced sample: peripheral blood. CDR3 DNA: TGTGCCAGCAGTTACAGACTAGCACGCTCCTACAATGAGCAGTTCTTC. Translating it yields CASSYRLARSYNEQFF.